This TCR beta chain stems from a study of blood T cell repertoires in COVID-19. With V trimmed by 5 bases and J by 7 bases, 12 bases remained unmatched. From germline, CDR1 is SGHTA and CDR2 FQGNSA. There are 15 residues in the CDR3. TCRdb keeps only in-frame clones here, not all; method: immunoSEQ multiplex PCR. The profile covers fewer than 70,000 clones, with roughly 87% appearing a single time and roughly 2.9% taken by the ten largest. This chain uses TRBV7-2 with TRBJ2-7, with TRBD2 matching over 9 bases. This TCR was recovered from a man older than 75 with acute or convalescent COVID-19. Sequenced: peripheral blood. CDR3 loop: CASSSSGSGRWEQYF. The CDR3 DNA reads as TGTGCCAGCAGCAGTAGCGGGAGCGGGAGATGGGAGCAGTACTTC. The full variable domain, its missing parts supplied by reference TRBV7-2 and TRBJ2-7, is GAGVSQSPSNKVTEKGKDVELRCDPISGHTALYWYRQSLGQGLEFLIYFQGNSAPDKSGLPSDRFSAERTGGSVSTLTIQRTQQEDSAVYLCASSSSGSGRWEQYFGPGTRLTVT.